The entry below describes one TCR beta chain. Its matching antigen is unknown. The table came from immunoSEQ multiplex PCR; TCRdb's copy has only in-frame clones and leaves some out. The profile shows some 2 million clones, 85% to 95% of them singletons. The sample comes from a study of shared clonotypes between healthy human individuals. As for the study in general: With ages of 18 to 49, the donors were two women and a few men. Notes on the study in general: Compared with clonotypes that all four donors shared, non-shared clonotypes had lower generation probabilities. Sampling used blood alone; tissue repertoires probably differ.

Naive CD8 cells lacked CD45RO, underwent positive selection for CCR7 and left out terminally differentiated effector memory CD45RA+ cells. With 1 base removed from V and 0 bases from J, the gap between germline ends came to 8 bases. This CDR3 is built from 15 residues. The germline V gene has CDR1 PRHDT and CDR2 FYEKMQ (reference sequence). The chain couples TRBV13 to TRBJ2-3, with no clear D. This TCR derives from a man between 18 and 35 years old in good health. The sample consisted of naive CD8+ T cells sorted from blood. As DNA, the CDR3 is TGTGCCAGCAGCTTAGAATCGCCTAGCACAGATACGCAGTATTTT. Translation: CASSLESPSTDTQYF.